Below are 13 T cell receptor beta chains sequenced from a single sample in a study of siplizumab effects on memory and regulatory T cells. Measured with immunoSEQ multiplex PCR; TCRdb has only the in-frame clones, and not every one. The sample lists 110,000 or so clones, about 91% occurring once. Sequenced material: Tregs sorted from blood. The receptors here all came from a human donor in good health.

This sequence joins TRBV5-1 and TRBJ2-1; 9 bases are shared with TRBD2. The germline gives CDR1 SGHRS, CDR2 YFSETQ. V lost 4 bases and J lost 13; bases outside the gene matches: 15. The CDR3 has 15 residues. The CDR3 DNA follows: TGCGCCAGCAGCCCGCACCGGGTTAGCGGGAGTAGCCAGTTCTTC. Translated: CASSPHRVSGSSQFF. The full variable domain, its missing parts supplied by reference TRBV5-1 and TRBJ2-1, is KAGVTQTPRYLIKTRGQQVTLSCSPISGHRSVSWYQQTPGQGLQFLFEYFSETQRNKGNFPGRFSGRQFSNSRSEMNVSTLELGDSALYLCASSPHRVSGSSQFFGPGTRLTVL.

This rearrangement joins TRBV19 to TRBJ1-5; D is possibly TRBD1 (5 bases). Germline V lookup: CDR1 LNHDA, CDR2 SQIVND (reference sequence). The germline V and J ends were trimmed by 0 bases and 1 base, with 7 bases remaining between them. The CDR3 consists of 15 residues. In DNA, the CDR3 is TGTGCCAGTAGTATAGACCGGGGGAGCAATCAGCCCCAGCATTTT. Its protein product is CASSIDRGSNQPQHF.

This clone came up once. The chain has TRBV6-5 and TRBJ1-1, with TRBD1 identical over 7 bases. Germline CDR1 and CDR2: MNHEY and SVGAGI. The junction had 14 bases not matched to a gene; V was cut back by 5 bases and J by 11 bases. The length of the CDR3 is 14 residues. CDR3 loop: CASSETPTGTIAFF. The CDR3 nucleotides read TGTGCCAGCAGTGAGACCCCGACAGGGACGATCGCTTTCTTT.

In DNA, the CDR3 is TGTGCCAGCAGTTACTCGCAAGGGAGGAATGAGCAGTTCTTC. It codes for CASSYSQGRNEQFF. The chain recombines TRBV6-6 with TRBJ2-1, with D possibly being TRBD2 (6 bases). The CDR3 extends over 14 amino acids. Germline loops: CDR1 MNHNY, CDR2 SVGAGI (reference sequence). V lost 0 bases to trimming and J lost 7 bases, with 10 bases between them.

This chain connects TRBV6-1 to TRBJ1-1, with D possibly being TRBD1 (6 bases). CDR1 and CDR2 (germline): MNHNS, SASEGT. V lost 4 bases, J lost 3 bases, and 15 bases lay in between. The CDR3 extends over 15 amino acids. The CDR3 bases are TGTGCCAGCAGTGGCTCCTTAGGGGGGTACACTGAAGCTTTCTTT. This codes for CASSGSLGGYTEAFF.

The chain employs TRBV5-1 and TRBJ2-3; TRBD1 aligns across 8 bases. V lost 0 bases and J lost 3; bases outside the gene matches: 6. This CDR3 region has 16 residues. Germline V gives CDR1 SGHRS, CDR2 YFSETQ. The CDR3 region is CASSLGGQGATDTQYF. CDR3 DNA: TGCGCCAGCAGCTTGGGTGGGCAGGGGGCAACAGATACGCAGTATTTT.

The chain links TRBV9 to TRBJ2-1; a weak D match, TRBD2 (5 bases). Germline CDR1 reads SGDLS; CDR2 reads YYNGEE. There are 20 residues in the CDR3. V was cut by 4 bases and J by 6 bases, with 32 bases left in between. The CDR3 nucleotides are TGTGCCAGCAGCCCCGGGAAGGTGACGGAATGGGTCCTTCGGCTCAATGAGCAGTTCTTC. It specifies CASSPGKVTEWVLRLNEQFF.

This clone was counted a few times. CDR3 in amino acids: CASSYSVGPLHF. CDR3 nucleotide sequence: TGTGCCAGCAGTTACTCTGTAGGTCCCCTCCACTTT. V gene TRBV6-5 combines with J gene TRBJ1-6; no clear D. The CDR3 has 12 residues. Between the trimmed V and J ends, which lost 0 bases and 13 bases, there was a span of 7 bases. Germline CDR1 is MNHEY and CDR2 is SVGAGI.

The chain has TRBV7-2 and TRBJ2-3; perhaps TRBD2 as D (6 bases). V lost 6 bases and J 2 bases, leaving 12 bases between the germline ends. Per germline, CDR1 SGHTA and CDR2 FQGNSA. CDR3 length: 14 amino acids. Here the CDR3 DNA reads TGTGCCAGCAGTTCCGGGAGAGTCACAGATACGCAGTATTTT. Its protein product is CASSSGRVTDTQYF.

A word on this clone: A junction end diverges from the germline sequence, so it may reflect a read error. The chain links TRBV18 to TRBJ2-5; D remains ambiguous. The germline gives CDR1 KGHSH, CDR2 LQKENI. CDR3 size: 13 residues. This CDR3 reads CASSPQRKETQYF. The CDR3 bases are TGTGCCAGCTCCCCACAGCGAAAAGAGACCCAGTACTTC.

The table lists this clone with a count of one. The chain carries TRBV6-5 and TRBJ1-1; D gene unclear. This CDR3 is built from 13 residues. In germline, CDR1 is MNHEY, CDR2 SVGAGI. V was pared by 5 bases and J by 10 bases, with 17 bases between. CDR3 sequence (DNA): TGTGCCAGCAGTCCCAGGCAGGTTATTGGAGCTTTCTTT. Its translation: CASSPRQVIGAFF.

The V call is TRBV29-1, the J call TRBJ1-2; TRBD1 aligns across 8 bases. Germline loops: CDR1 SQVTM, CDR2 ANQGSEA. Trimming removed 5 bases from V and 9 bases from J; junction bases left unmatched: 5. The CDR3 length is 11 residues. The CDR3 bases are TGCAGCGTTATCCAGGGGGCTCGCTACACCTTC. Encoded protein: CSVIQGARYTF.

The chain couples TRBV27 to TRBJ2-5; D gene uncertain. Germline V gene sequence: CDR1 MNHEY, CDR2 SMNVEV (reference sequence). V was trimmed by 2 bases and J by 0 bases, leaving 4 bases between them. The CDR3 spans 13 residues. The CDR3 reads CASSLSYQETQYF. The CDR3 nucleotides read TGTGCCAGCAGTTTAAGTTACCAAGAGACCCAGTACTTC.